Below are 3 T cell receptor beta chains sequenced from a single sample in a study of CD8 T cells in Susac syndrome. The RNA, about 0.45 to 1 ug, was put through reverse transcription using random hexamers. From the immunoSEQ multiplex PCR reads, TCRdb called clonotypes with MiXCR, one entry per CDR3 protein. The sample includes more than 120,000 distinct CDR3 sequences, around 94% of them seen just once. The specimen sequenced was CD4+ T cells from PBMCs. Receptor source: a human donor in good health.

This clonotype is a singleton in its sample. V usage is TRBV14 and J usage is TRBJ2-6; 8 bases fit TRBD1. Germline CDR1 reads SGHDN; CDR2 reads FVKESK. The CDR3 sequence is 19 residues long. With V trimmed by 0 bases and J by 1 base, 8 bases remained unmatched. The CDR3 sequence: CASSQDPSRGLSGANVLTF. DNA for the CDR3: TGTGCCAGCAGCCAAGACCCGTCCAGGGGGCTATCTGGGGCCAACGTCCTGACTTTC. The full variable domain, in which reference TRBV14 and TRBJ2-6 provide the parts outside the CDR3, is EAGVTQFPSHSVIEKGQTVTLRCDPISGHDNLYWYRRVMGKEIKFLLHFVKESKQDESGMPNNRFLAERTGGTYSTLKVQPAELEDSGVYFCASSQDPSRGLSGANVLTFGAGSRLTVL.

The V gene is TRBV20-1, the J gene TRBJ2-3, with 10 bases matching TRBD2. Germline-derived CDR1 and CDR2 are DFQATT and SNEGSKA (reference sequence). The junction had 5 bases not matched to a gene; V was cut back by 3 bases and J by 2 bases. The CDR3 has 15 residues. DNA of the CDR3: TGCAGTGCTAGGGGGACTAGCGCAATCACAGATACGCAGTATTTT. Its translation: CSARGTSAITDTQYF.

V usage is TRBV7-2 and J usage is TRBJ2-5; TRBD1 matches at 8 bases. The V gene end was trimmed by 5 bases and the J gene end by 7 bases; junction bases not matched to a gene: 9. From germline, CDR1 is SGHTA and CDR2 FQGNSA. CDR3 length equals 14 residues. CDR3 amino acids: CASSHRQGLGTQYF. The CDR3, as DNA: TGTGCCAGCAGCCATCGACAGGGGCTCGGGACCCAGTACTTC.